This T cell receptor (beta chain) was documented in a study of cytomegalovirus exposure and HLA in healthy donors. The PCR was carried out with 60 Vbeta primers and 13 Jbeta primers. Repertoires were generated with immunoSEQ multiplex PCR, while TCRdb's copy carries only in-frame clones and drops some. The repertoire holds 65,000 to 90,000 clones, with 65% to 80% as singletons. Note on this clone: Its target is unknown.

Study-wide points: A later analysis linked a missense DCLRE1C variant to TCR beta V- and J-gene trimming. TCR beta chains numbering some 160 were designated cytomegalovirus-associated.

The sequenced sample consisted of PBMCs. The receptor comes from a man aged 35-49 years in good health and CMV-seronegative.

The CDR3: CASSMSGSGNTIYF. The CDR3 nucleotides read TGTGCCAGTAGTATGTCAGGCTCTGGAAACACCATATATTTT. The V call is TRBV19, the J call TRBJ1-3; unclear D gene. CDR3 length equals 14 residues. The V and J ends lost 3 bases and 0 bases respectively, with 6 bases between them. In germline, CDR1 is LNHDA, CDR2 SQIVND (reference sequence).